This T cell receptor beta chain is drawn from a study of cytomegalovirus exposure and HLA in healthy donors. Study-level results: Highly shared sequence variants in one cluster were likely a sequencing artifact. Common viral pathogens seemed, in a later analysis, to connect with several of the most significant clusters. The study flagged about 160 TCR beta chains as cytomegalovirus-associated.

V was shortened by 6 bases and J by 14 bases, with 14 bases between the two germline ends. The CDR3 runs to 12 residues. Germline CDR1 is MGHDK and CDR2 is SYGVNS. Details on this clone: Its antigen remains unidentified.

Researchers ran the PCR with 60 Vbeta and 13 Jbeta primers. The protocol was immunoSEQ multiplex PCR, while the TCRdb copy is restricted to in-frame clones and leaves out a portion. The sample lists about 130,000 clones, less than 80% occurring once. This chain joins TRBV25-1 and TRBJ1-6; a weak D match, TRBD1 (5 bases). The sequencing sample was made of PBMCs. The sequence derives from a man in his fifties or sixties in good health and CMV-seropositive. The CDR3, as DNA: TGTGCCAGCAGACCGACAGATGGGGCCCTCCACTTT. Encoded protein: CASRPTDGALHF.